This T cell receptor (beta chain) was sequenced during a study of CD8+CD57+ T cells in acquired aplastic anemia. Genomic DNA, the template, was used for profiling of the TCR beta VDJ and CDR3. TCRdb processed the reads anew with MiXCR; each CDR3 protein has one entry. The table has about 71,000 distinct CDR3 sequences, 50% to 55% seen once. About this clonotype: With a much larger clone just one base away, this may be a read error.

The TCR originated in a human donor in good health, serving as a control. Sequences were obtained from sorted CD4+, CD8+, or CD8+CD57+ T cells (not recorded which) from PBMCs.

CDR3 bases: TGTGCCAGCAGCCAAGTAGGGTCGAGCTCCTGCGAGCAGTACTTC. It specifies CASSQVGSSSCEQYF. The rearrangement joins TRBV3-1 to TRBJ2-7; D is undetermined. This CDR3 has 15 residues. Germline V lookup: CDR1 LGHDT, CDR2 YNNKEL (reference sequence).